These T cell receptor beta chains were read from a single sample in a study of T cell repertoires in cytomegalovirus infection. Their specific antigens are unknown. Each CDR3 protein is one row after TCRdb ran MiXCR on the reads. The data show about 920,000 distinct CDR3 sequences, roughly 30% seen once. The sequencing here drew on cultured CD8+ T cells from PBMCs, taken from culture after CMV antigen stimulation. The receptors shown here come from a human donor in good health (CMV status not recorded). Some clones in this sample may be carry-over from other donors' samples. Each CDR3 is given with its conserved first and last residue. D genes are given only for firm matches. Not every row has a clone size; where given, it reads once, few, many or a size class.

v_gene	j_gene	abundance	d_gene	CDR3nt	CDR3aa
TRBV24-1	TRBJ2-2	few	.	TGTGCCACCAGTGATTTGCGGGTCGACCCCGGGGAGCTGTTTTTT	CATSDLRVDPGELFF
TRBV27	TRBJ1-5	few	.	TGTGCCAGCAGTCCCGGGACGGCTGATCGTCAGCCCCAGCATTTT	CASSPGTADRQPQHF
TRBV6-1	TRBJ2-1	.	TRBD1	TGTGCCAGCAGTATGGGACAGACGCCGTACAATGAGCAGTTCTTC	CASSMGQTPYNEQFF
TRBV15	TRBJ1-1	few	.	TGTGCCACCAGCAGAGAAGGGTTTTCGAACACTGAAGCTTTCTTT	CATSREGFSNTEAFF
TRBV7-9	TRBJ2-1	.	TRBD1	TGTGCCAGCAGCAGCTCAACGGGGACAGGGGACGTGAGTGAGCAGTTCTTC	CASSSSTGTGDVSEQFF
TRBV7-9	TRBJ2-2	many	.	TGTGCCAGCAGCTACCACGACATAACCGGGGAGCTGTTTTTT	CASSYHDITGELFF
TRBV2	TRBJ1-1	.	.	TGTGCCAGCAGTGAACCCTCTCCCGGGCCTGAAGCTTTCTTT	CASSEPSPGPEAFF
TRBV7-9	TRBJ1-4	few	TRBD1	TGTGCCAGCAGCCACCGGGACAGGGGCCGGTGGGCAACTAATGAAAAACTGTTTTTT	CASSHRDRGRWATNEKLFF
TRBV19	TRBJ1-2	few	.	TGTGCCAGTAGTATTGTGACCGGGACGCAGGCCCCGGGGGGCTACACCTTC	CASSIVTGTQAPGGYTF
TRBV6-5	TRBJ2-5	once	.	TGTGCCAGCAGTTACGGTGGGGGGCATCGAGAGACCCAGTACTTC	CASSYGGGHRETQYF
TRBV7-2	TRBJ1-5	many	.	TGTGCCAGCAGCCAAGGCCATTATAGCAATCAGCCCCAGCATTTT	CASSQGHYSNQPQHF
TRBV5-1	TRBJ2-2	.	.	TGCGCCAGCAGCTTGGAACCCAGAGGAACCGGGGAGCTGTTTTTT	CASSLEPRGTGELFF
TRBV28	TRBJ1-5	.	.	TGTGCCAACAGTTTATTATGGGGGAATCAGCCCCAGCATTTT	CANSLLWGNQPQHF
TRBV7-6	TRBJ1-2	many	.	TGTGCCAGCAGCGCTCACAAAAACTATGGCTACACCTTC	CASSAHKNYGYTF
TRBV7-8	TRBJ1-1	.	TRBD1	TGTGCCAGCAGCACCCCGACAGGGGGGGGCACTGAAGCTTTCTTT	CASSTPTGGGTEAFF
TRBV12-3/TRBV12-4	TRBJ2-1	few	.	TGTGCCAGCAGGGGGACACTCAATGACAATGAGCAGTTCTTC	CASRGTLNDNEQFF
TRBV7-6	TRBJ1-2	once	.	TGTGTCAGCAGCCTGGGGTTTGAAACGACCTATGGCTACACCTTC	CVSSLGFETTYGYTF
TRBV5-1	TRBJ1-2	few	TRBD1	TGCGCCAGCAGCCCCTCACAGGGGGCATATGGCTACACCTTC	CASSPSQGAYGYTF
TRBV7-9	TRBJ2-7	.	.	TGTGCCAGCAGCCCGGACTCCTGGGGCGAGCAGTACTTC	CASSPDSWGEQYF
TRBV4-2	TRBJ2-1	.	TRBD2	TGTGCCAGCAGCCAAGATCCGGAAGCGGGGGGGAGGAATGAGCAGTTCTTC	CASSQDPEAGGRNEQFF
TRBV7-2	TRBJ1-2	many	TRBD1	TGTGCCAGCAGCTTAGATGCGGTGGGACAGTACTACTATGGCTACACCTTC	CASSLDAVGQYYYGYTF
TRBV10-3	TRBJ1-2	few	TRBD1	TGTGCCATCAGTGAGTTACAGGGGGCTGACTATGGCTACACCTTC	CAISELQGADYGYTF